These 8 T cell receptor beta chains were all obtained from the same sample, sequenced in a study of blood T cell repertoires in COVID-19. Libraries were prepared by immunoSEQ multiplex PCR; TCRdb keeps only in-frame clonotypes and omits some of them. The table shows roughly 220,000 clones, with around 84% occurring only once. The sequenced material came from peripheral blood. The receptors stem from a woman aged 55-70 years who had recovered from COVID-19.

The chain couples TRBV27 to TRBJ2-5; 11 bases map to TRBD2. Trimming cost V 4 bases and J 4 bases; bases outside gene matches: 8. CDR1 and CDR2 (germline): MNHEY, SMNVEV (reference sequence). The CDR3 is made up of 16 amino acids. The CDR3 is CASSSRLAGFVETQYF. DNA for the CDR3: TGTGCCAGCAGTTCTAGACTAGCGGGATTCGTAGAGACCCAGTACTTC.

The chain joins TRBV5-1 to TRBJ1-3; no firm D call. Trimming stripped 4 bases from V and 2 bases from J, with 16 bases between. The germline CDR1 and CDR2 sequences are SGHRS and YFSETQ. The CDR3 loop spans 16 amino acids. The CDR3 DNA follows: TGCGCCAGCAGCCCTATACCAGACTCGGCTGGAAACACCATATATTTT. This codes for CASSPIPDSAGNTIYF.

The rearrangement links TRBV3-1 (or the pseudogene TRBV3-2) to TRBJ2-7, with TRBD2 matching 10 bases. This CDR3 spans 15 amino acids. Germline V CDR1 and CDR2: LGHDT, YNNKEL (reference sequence). V lost 8 bases, J lost 7 bases, and 14 bases stayed unmatched. As DNA, the CDR3 is TGTGCCAGCTCCTCCCGGCTAGCGGGGGCAAGGGAGCAGTACTTC. Residues: CASSSRLAGAREQYF.

V gene TRBV20-1 combines with J gene TRBJ1-1, with no clear D. The CDR3 totals 11 residues. V was pared by 0 bases and J by 6 bases, with 5 bases between. CDR1 is DFQATT, CDR2 SNEGSKA, per germline (reference sequence). This CDR3 reads CSARDPAEAFF. CDR3 in DNA: TGCAGTGCTAGAGATCCCGCTGAAGCTTTCTTT.

V is TRBV5-1 and J is TRBJ1-5; D is undetermined. The CDR3 runs 19 residues. Between the trimmed V and J ends, which lost 0 bases and 0 bases, there was a span of 19 bases. Germline V gene sequence: CDR1 SGHRS, CDR2 YFSETQ. The CDR3 region is CASSLASGSLTYSNQPQHF. The CDR3 region has the DNA TGCGCCAGCAGCTTGGCGTCGGGGAGTCTCACTTATAGCAATCAGCCCCAGCATTTT.

The chain employs TRBV9 and TRBJ2-1; 8 nucleotides agree with TRBD2. V trimming: 1 base; J trimming: 4 bases; junction bases outside the gene matches: 7. Germline V gives CDR1 SGDLS, CDR2 YYNGEE. The CDR3 loop spans 16 amino acids. CDR3 coding DNA: TGTGCCAGCAGCGTATTAAGCGGGGGAGAATACAATGAGCAGTTCTTC. It yields the protein CASSVLSGGEYNEQFF.

The genes are TRBV18 and TRBJ1-1; D unresolved. V shed 0 bases and J shed 6 bases, with 14 bases lying between them. Germline V CDR1 and CDR2: KGHSH, LQKENI. The CDR3 sequence is 15 residues long. The CDR3 loop reads CASSPPSRGTSEAFF. Written as DNA, the CDR3 is TGTGCCAGCTCACCACCTTCGCGGGGAACGTCTGAAGCTTTCTTT.

This clone came up once. V gene TRBV5-6 combines with J gene TRBJ1-2; TRBD1 matches at 7 bases. After removal of 1 base from V and 4 bases from J, the junction contained 10 bases not matched to a gene. Germline CDR1 and CDR2: SGHDT and YYEEEE. The CDR3 totals 16 residues. In nucleotides, the CDR3 is TGTGCCAGCAGCTTGACCCGCGACAGGGACCTCTATGGCTACACCTTC. Amino acid sequence: CASSLTRDRDLYGYTF.